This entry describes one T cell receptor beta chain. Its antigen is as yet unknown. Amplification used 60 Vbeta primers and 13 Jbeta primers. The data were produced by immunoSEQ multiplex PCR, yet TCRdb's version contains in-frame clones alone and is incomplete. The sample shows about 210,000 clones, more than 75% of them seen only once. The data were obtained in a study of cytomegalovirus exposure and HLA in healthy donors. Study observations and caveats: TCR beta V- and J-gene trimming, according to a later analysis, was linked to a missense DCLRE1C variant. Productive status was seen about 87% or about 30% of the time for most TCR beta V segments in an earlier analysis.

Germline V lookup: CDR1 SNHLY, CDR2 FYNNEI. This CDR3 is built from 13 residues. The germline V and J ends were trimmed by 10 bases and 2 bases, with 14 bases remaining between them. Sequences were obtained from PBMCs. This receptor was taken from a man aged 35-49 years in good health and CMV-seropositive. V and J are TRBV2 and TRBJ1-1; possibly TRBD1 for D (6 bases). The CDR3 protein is CATSGQTNTEAFF. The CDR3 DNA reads TGTGCCACCTCGGGACAAACAAACACTGAAGCTTTCTTT.